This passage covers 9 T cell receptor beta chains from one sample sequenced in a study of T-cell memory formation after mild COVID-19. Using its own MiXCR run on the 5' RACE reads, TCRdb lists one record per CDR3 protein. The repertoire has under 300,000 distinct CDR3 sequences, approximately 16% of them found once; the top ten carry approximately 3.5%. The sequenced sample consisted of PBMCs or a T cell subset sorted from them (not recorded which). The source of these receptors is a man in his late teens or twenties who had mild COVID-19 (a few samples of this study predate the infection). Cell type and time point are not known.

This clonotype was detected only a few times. CDR3 amino acids: CATSDGASGIVGELFF. CDR3 nucleotide sequence: TGTGCCACCAGTGATGGGGCTAGCGGGATCGTCGGGGAGCTGTTTTTT. This rearrangement joins TRBV24-1 to TRBJ2-2, with 9 bases identical to TRBD2. The CDR3 totals 16 residues. The trim removed 3 bases at V and 7 bases at J, leaving 8 bases unmatched. The germline V gene has CDR1 KGHDR and CDR2 SFDVKD.

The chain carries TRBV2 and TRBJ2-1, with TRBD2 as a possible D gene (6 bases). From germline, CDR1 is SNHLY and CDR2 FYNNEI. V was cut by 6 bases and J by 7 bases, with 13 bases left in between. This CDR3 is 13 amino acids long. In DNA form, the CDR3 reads TGTGCCAGCAGCGACCGGGGGATGAATGAGCAGTTCTTC. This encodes CASSDRGMNEQFF.

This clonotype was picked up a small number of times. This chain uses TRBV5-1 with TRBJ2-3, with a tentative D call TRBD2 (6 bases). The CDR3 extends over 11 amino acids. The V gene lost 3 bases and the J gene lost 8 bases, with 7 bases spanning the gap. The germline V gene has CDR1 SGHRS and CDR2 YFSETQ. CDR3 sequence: CASSWDFTQYF. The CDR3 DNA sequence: TGCGCCAGCAGCTGGGACTTTACGCAGTATTTT. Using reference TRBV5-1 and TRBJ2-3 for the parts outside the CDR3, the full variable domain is KAGVTQTPRYLIKTRGQQVTLSCSPISGHRSVSWYQQTPGQGLQFLFEYFSETQRNKGNFPGRFSGRQFSNSRSEMNVSTLELGDSALYLCASSWDFTQYFGPGTRLTVL.

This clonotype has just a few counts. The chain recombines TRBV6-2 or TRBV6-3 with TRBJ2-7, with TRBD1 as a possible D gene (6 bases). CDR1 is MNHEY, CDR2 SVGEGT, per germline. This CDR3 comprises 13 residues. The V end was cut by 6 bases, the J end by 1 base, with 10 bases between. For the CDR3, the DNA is TGTGCCAGCAGAGCCACAGGGTCCTACGAGCAGTACGTC. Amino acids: CASRATGSYEQYV.

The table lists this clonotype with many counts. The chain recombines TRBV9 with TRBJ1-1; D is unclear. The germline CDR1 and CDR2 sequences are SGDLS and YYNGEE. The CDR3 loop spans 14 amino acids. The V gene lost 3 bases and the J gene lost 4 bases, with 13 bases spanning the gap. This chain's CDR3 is CASSETFGGTEAFF. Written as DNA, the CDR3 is TGTGCCAGCAGCGAGACCTTTGGTGGCACTGAAGCTTTCTTT.

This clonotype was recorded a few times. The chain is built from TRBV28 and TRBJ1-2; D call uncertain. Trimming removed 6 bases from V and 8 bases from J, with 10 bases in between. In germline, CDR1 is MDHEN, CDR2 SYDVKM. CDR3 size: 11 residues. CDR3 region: CASRLASGYTF. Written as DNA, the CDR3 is TGTGCCAGCAGGCTCGCTTCGGGCTACACCTTC.

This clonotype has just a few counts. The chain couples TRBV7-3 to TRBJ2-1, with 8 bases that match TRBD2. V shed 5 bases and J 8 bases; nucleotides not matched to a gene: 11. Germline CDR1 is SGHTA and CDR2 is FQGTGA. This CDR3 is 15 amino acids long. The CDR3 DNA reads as TGTGCCAGCAGCCCCGTCGGACTAGCTGGGGATGAGCAGTTCTTC. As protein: CASSPVGLAGDEQFF.

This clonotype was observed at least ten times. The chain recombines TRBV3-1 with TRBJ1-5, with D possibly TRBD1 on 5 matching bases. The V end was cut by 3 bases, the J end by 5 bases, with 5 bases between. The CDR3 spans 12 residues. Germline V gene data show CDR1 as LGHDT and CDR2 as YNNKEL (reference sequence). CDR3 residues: CASSQGDQPQHF. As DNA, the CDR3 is TGTGCCAGCAGCCAGGGGGATCAGCCCCAGCATTTT.

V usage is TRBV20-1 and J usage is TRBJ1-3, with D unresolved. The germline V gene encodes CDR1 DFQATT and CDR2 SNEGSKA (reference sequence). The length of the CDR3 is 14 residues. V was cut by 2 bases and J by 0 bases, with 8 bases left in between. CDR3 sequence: CSARSGLSGNTIYF. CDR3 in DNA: TGCAGTGCTAGATCGGGTCTCTCTGGAAACACCATATATTTT.